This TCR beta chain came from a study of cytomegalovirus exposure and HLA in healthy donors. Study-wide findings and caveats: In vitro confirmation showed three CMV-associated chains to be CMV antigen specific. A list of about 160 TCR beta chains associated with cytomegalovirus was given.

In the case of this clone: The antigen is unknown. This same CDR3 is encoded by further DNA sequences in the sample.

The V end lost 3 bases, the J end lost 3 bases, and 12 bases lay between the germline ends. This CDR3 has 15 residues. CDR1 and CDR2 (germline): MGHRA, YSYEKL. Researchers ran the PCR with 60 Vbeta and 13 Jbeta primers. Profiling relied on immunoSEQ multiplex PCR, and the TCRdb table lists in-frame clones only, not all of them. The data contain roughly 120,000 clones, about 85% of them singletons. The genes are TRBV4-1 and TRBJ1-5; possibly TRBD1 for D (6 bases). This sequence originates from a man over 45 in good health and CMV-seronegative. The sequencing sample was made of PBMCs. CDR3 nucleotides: TGCGCCAGCAGCCAGGATCAGGGGTCCAATCAGCCCCAGCATTTT. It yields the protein CASSQDQGSNQPQHF.